One sample yielded the 16 T cell receptor beta chains listed below, sequenced in a study of control samples from healthy donors and cancer patients. The data were produced by immunoSEQ multiplex PCR, yet TCRdb's version contains in-frame clones alone and is incomplete. Found here are roughly 29,000 clones, nearly 90% of them singletons; the top ten hold about 4.3%. What was sequenced was formalin-fixed, paraffin-embedded tissue. These TCRs come from a female donor with melanoma.

V is TRBV5-5 and J is TRBJ2-2, with a weak D call TRBD1 (5 bases). Germline CDR1 is SGHKS and CDR2 is YYEKEE (reference sequence). There are 17 residues in the CDR3. V lost 0 bases and J lost 1, with 13 bases in between. The CDR3 DNA reads TGTGCCAGCAGCTTGGCCTCCGCCAGGGTGAACACCGGGGAGCTGTTTTTT. Residues: CASSLASARVNTGELFF.

This chain uses TRBV30 with TRBJ1-1, with no clear D. This CDR3 comprises 13 residues. V was trimmed by 0 bases and J by 6 bases, leaving 11 bases between them. Germline V gene lookup returns CDR1 GTSNPN and CDR2 SVGIG (reference sequence). The CDR3, as DNA: TGTGCCTGGAGTGTACTCAGGTATTCTGAAGCTTTCTTT. This gives the protein CAWSVLRYSEAFF. The entire variable domain, with the rest obtained from reference TRBV30 and TRBJ1-1, is as follows: SQTIHQWPATLVQPVGSPLSLECTVEGTSNPNLYWYRQAAGRGLQLLFYSVGIGQISSEVPQNLSASRPQDRQFILSSKKLLLSDSGFYLCAWSVLRYSEAFFGQGTRLTVV.

The chain employs TRBV6-6 and TRBJ1-1; D uncertain. There are 12 residues in the CDR3. Trimming took 5 bases from V and 4 from J, leaving 8 bases between them. Germline values: CDR1 MNHNY, CDR2 SVGAGI (reference sequence). CDR3: CASSPVITEAFF. CDR3 bases: TGTGCCAGCAGTCCCGTCATCACTGAAGCTTTCTTT.

The chain links TRBV27 to TRBJ1-2; tentatively, D is TRBD1 (5 bases). From germline, CDR1 is MNHEY and CDR2 SMNVEV (reference sequence). Trimming left V 3 bases short and J 7 bases short, with 21 bases between. The length of the CDR3 is 16 residues. As DNA, the CDR3 is TGTGCCAGCAGTTTTGGGCCGAGGCAGGGAGGACGTGGCTACACCTTC. It is translated as CASSFGPRQGGRGYTF.

This rearrangement joins TRBV4-2 to TRBJ2-7, with 10 bases matching TRBD2. Trimming cost V 4 bases and J 3 bases; bases outside gene matches: 6. CDR3 length equals 15 residues. The germline V gene encodes CDR1 LGHNA and CDR2 YNFKEQ. The CDR3 is CASSPGLAAYYEQYF. The CDR3 bases are TGTGCCAGCAGCCCAGGACTAGCGGCCTACTACGAGCAGTACTTC.

The chain is built from TRBV7-8 and TRBJ2-3; TRBD2 agrees at 7 bases. Trimming cost V 0 bases and J 4 bases; bases outside gene matches: 1. This CDR3 has 14 amino acids. The germline gives CDR1 SGHVS, CDR2 FQNEAQ. The CDR3 reads CASSLAGGSDTQYF. The CDR3 DNA reads TGTGCCAGCAGCTTAGCGGGAGGGTCAGATACGCAGTATTTT.

Here the CDR3 reads CASSLEGNGYTF. The CDR3 DNA reads TGCGCCAGCAGCTTGGAAGGGAATGGCTACACCTTC. V and J are TRBV5-1 and TRBJ1-2, with unresolved D. This CDR3 is 12 amino acids long. Germline V gives CDR1 SGHRS, CDR2 YFSETQ. V lost 0 bases and J 6 bases, leaving 6 bases between the germline ends.

This clone came up a few times. CDR3: CASSLMGGPGEAFF. The CDR3 DNA sequence: TGCGCCAGCAGCTTGATGGGAGGGCCTGGTGAAGCTTTCTTT. The chain combines TRBV5-1 with TRBJ1-1; D gene unclear. This CDR3 is 14 amino acids long. The germline V gene encodes CDR1 SGHRS and CDR2 YFSETQ. Trimming removed 1 base at V and 7 bases at J, with 14 bases between.

This clone was found a few times. The V and J genes are TRBV7-2 and TRBJ2-1; no reliable D call. Germline CDR1 reads SGHTA; CDR2 reads FQGNSA. The CDR3 consists of 13 residues. V shed 1 base and J shed 12 bases, with 13 bases lying between them. CDR3: CASSLEDSSWQFF. DNA of the CDR3: TGTGCCAGCAGCTTAGAGGATTCTTCTTGGCAGTTCTTC.

Regarding this clone: At one end the junction does not follow the germline gene, possibly because of a read error. The V and J genes are TRBV6-5 and TRBJ1-1; TRBD1 matches 7 bases. The CDR3 contains 11 residues. Germline assignment: CDR1 MNHEY and CDR2 SVGAGI. In nucleotides, the CDR3 is TGTGCCAGCAGTTACTCAGGGACAGTCTTTTTT. Its protein is CASSYSGTVFF.

The CDR3 loop is CASSVEGGSASGQFF. The CDR3 DNA sequence: TGTGCCAGCAGCGTTGAAGGCGGGAGCGCGTCGGGGCAGTTCTTC. This chain joins TRBV9 and TRBJ2-1; 7 positions match TRBD2. CDR3 size: 15 residues. Trimming at V came to 2 bases and at J to 12 bases, leaving 14 bases not matched to a gene. Germline-derived CDR1 and CDR2 are SGDLS and YYNGEE.

V gene TRBV5-4 combines with J gene TRBJ1-4; D gene ambiguous. Germline assignment: CDR1 SGHNT and CDR2 YYREEE (reference sequence). V was shortened by 6 bases and J by 4 bases, with 16 bases between the two germline ends. This CDR3 region has 15 residues. As DNA, the CDR3 is TGTGCCAGCAACAACCTTGACAACCTTAATGAAAAACTGTTTTTT. Residues: CASNNLDNLNEKLFF.

This chain joins TRBV6-7 and TRBJ1-1; D call uncertain. TRBV6-7 is reported as an ORF; its role is uncertain. V lost 5 bases and J 10 bases, leaving 20 bases between the germline ends. The CDR3 spans 14 residues. DNA of the CDR3: TGTGCCAGCAGTCCTCCGCGGAAAGGCCCTGGAGCTTTCTTT. Translation: CASSPPRKGPGAFF.

V and J are TRBV19 and TRBJ1-1; 10 nucleotides match TRBD1. Germline CDR1 and CDR2: LNHDA and SQIVND (reference sequence). The ends lost 5 bases at V and 5 bases at J; junction bases unmatched: 2. The CDR3 sequence is 13 residues long. DNA for the CDR3: TGTGCCAGTAGTGGGACAGGGGCTACTGAAGCTTTCTTT. This encodes CASSGTGATEAFF.

This chain uses TRBV7-9 with TRBJ2-5; 8 bases align to TRBD1. The junction had 12 bases not matched to a gene; V was cut back by 6 bases and J by 0 bases. The CDR3 sequence is 17 residues long. Per germline, CDR1 SEHNR and CDR2 FQNEAQ (reference sequence). The CDR3 loop reads CASRPGTGGLYQETQYF. The CDR3 bases are TGTGCCAGCAGACCCGGGACAGGCGGCTTGTACCAAGAGACCCAGTACTTC.

This clone has a handful of counts. The gene calls are TRBV7-2 and TRBJ2-5; maybe TRBD2 (5 bases). Germline V gene lookup returns CDR1 SGHTA and CDR2 FQGNSA. The CDR3 consists of 16 residues. Deletions cut 5 bases from V and 5 bases from J, with 21 bases between. CDR3 residues: CASSLLPGRIRETQYF. In nucleotides, the CDR3 is TGTGCCAGCAGCCTCCTACCGGGAAGGATTAGGGAGACCCAGTACTTC.